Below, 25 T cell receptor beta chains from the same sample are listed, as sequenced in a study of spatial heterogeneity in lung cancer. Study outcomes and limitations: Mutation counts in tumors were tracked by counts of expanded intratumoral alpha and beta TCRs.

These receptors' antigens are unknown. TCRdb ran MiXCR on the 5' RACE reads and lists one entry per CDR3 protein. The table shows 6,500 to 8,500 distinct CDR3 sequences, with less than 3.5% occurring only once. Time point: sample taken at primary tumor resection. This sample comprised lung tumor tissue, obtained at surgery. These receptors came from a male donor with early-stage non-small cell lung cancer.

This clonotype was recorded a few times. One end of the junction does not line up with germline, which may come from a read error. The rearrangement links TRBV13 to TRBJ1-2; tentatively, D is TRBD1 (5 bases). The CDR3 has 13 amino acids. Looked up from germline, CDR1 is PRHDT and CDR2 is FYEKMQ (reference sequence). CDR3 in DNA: TGTGCCAGCAGCTCACAGGTGGTGAGGGGCTACAACTTC. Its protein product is CASSSQVVRGYNF.

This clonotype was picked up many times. The CDR3 DNA is TGTGCCAGCAGTTCGTCCGGGGACAGGTTGGGAGGGGCCCAGCATTTT. This translates into CASSSSGDRLGGAQHF. The chain joins TRBV27 to TRBJ1-5, with 8 bases lining up with TRBD1. The V gene end was trimmed by 4 bases and the J gene end by 11 bases; junction bases not matched to a gene: 16. Germline V gene data show CDR1 as MNHEY and CDR2 as SMNVEV (reference sequence). This CDR3 has 16 amino acids.

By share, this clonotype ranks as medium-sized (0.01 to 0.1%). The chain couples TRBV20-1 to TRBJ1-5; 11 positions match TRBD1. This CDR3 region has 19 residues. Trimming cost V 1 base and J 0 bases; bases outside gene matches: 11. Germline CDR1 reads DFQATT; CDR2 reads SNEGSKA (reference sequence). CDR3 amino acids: CSARAAGTGGTYSNQPQHF. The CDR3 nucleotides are TGCAGTGCTAGAGCGGCCGGGACAGGGGGAACTTATAGCAATCAGCCCCAGCATTTT.

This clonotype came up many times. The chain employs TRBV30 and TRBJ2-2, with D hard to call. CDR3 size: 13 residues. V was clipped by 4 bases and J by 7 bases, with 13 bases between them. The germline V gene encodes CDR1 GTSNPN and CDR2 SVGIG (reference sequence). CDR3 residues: CAWNRRFSGELFF. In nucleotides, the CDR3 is TGTGCCTGGAATAGACGGTTTAGCGGGGAGCTGTTTTTT. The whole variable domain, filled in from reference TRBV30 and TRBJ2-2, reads SQTIHQWPATLVQPVGSPLSLECTVEGTSNPNLYWYRQAAGRGLQLLFYSVGIGQISSEVPQNLSASRPQDRQFILSSKKLLLSDSGFYLCAWNRRFSGELFFGEGSRLTVL.

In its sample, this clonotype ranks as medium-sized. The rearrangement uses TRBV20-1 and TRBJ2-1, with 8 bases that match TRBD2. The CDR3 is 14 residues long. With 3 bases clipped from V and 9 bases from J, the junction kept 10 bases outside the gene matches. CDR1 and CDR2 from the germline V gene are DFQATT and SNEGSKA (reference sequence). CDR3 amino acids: CSARYERENGEQFF. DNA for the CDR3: TGCAGTGCTAGGTACGAGCGGGAGAACGGTGAGCAGTTCTTC.

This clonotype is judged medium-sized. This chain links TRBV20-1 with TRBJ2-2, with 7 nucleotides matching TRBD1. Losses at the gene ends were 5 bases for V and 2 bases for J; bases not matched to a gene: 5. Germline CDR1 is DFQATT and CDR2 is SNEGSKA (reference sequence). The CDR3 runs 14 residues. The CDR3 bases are TGCAGTGCTGTGGGACAGACAAACACCGGGGAGCTGTTTTTT. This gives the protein CSAVGQTNTGELFF.

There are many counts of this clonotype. CDR3 bases: TGTGCCAGCAGTGACCGACTAGCGGGGGGTCGGGATACGCAGTATTTT. Amino acids: CASSDRLAGGRDTQYF. The chain recombines TRBV6-5 with TRBJ2-3; 13 bases align to TRBD2. This CDR3 contains 16 residues. In germline, CDR1 is MNHEY, CDR2 SVGAGI. J was trimmed by 6 bases and V by 5 bases; bases with no gene match: 8.

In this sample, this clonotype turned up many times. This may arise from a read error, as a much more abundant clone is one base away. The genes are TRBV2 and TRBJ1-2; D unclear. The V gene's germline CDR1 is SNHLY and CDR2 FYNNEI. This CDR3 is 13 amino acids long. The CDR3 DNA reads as TGTGCCAGCAAGGTAGCCGTTAACTATGGCTACAACTTC. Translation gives CASKVAVNYGYNF.

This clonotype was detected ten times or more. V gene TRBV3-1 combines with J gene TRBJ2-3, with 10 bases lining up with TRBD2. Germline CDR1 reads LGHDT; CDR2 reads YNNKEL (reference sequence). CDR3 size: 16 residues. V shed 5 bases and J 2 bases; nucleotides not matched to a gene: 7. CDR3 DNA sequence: TGTGCCAGCAGCTTTTTAGCGGGAGGCTTCACAGATACGCAGTATTTT. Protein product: CASSFLAGGFTDTQYF.

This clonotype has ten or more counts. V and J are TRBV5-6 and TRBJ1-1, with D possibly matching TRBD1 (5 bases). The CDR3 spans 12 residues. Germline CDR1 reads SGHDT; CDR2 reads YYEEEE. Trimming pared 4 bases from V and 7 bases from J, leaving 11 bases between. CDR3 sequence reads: CASSLGPLEAFF. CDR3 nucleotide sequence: TGTGCCAGCAGCCTGGGACCCCTTGAAGCTTTCTTT.

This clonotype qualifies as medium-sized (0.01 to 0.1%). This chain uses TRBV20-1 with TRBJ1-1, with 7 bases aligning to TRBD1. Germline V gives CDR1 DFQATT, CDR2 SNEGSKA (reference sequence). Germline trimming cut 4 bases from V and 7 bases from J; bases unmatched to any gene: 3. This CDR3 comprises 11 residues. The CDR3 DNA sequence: TGCAGTGCTAACCACAGGGGTGAAGCTTTCTTT. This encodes CSANHRGEAFF.

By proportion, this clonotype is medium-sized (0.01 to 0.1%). The CDR3 DNA is TGTGCCACCAGCAGAGATCAGGCCGCGCAGGAGCAGTACTTC. Its translation: CATSRDQAAQEQYF. The chain carries TRBV15 and TRBJ2-7; D uncertain. V shed 0 bases and J shed 7 bases, with 13 bases lying between them. The CDR3 spans 14 residues. CDR1 and CDR2 from the germline V gene are LNHNV and YYDKDF (reference sequence). The full variable domain, completed using reference TRBV15 and TRBJ2-7, is DAMVIQNPRYQVTQFGKPVTLSCSQTLNHNVMYWYQQKSSQAPKLLFHYYDKDFNNEADTPDNFQSRRPNTSFCFLDIRSPGLGDTAMYLCATSRDQAAQEQYFGPGTRLTVT.

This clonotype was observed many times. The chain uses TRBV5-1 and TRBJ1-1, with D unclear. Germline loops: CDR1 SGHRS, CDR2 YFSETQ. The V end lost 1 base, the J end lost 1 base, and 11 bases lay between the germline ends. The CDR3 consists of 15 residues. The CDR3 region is CASSLYRTENTEAFF. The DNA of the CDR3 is TGCGCCAGCAGCTTGTATAGGACGGAGAACACTGAAGCTTTCTTT.

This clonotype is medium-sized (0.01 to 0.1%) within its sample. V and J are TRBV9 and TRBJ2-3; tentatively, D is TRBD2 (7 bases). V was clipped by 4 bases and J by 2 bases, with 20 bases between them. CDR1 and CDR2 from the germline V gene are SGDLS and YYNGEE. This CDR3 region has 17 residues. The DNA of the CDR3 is TGTGCCAGCAGCCCCCTTAAGGGGGGGCCGCTCACAGATACGCAGTATTTT. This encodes CASSPLKGGPLTDTQYF. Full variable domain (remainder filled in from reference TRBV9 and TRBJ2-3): DSGVTQTPKHLITATGQRVTLRCSPRSGDLSVYWYQQSLDQGLQFLIQYYNGEERAKGNILERFSAQQFPDLHSELNLSSLELGDSALYFCASSPLKGGPLTDTQYFGPGTRLTVL.

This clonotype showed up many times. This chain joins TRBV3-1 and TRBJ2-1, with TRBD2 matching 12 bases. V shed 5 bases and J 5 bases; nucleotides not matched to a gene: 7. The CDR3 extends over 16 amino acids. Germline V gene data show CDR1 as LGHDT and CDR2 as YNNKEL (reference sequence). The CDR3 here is CASSTGTSGSDNEQFF. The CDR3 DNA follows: TGTGCCAGCAGCACAGGGACTAGCGGGTCGGACAATGAGCAGTTCTTC.

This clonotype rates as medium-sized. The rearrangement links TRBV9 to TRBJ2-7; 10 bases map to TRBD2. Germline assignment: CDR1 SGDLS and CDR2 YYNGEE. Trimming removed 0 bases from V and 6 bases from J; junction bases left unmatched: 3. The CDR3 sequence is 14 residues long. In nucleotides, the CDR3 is TGTGCCAGCAGCGTAGCGAGCGGGGGGGGCGAGCAGTACTTC. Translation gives CASSVASGGGEQYF.

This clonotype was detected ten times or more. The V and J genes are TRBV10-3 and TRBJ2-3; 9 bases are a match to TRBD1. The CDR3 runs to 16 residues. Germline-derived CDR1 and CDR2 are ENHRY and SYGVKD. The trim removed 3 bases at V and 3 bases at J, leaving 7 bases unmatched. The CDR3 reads CAISDPGQGRTDTQYF. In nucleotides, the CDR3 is TGTGCCATCAGTGACCCCGGACAGGGGAGGACAGATACGCAGTATTTT.

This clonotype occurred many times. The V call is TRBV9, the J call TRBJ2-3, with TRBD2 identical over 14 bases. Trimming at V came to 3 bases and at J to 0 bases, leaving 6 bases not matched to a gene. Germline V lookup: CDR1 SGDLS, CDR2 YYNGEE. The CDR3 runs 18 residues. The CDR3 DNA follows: TGTGCCAGCAGCGGGGGACTAGCGGGAGCTTCTAGCACAGATACGCAGTATTTT. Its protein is CASSGGLAGASSTDTQYF. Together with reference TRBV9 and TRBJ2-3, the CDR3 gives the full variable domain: DSGVTQTPKHLITATGQRVTLRCSPRSGDLSVYWYQQSLDQGLQFLIQYYNGEERAKGNILERFSAQQFPDLHSELNLSSLELGDSALYFCASSGGLAGASSTDTQYFGPGTRLTVL.

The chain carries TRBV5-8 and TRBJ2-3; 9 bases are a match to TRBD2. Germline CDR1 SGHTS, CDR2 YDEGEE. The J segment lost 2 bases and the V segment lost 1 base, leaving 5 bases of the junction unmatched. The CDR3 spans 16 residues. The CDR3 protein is CASSLRSGGLTDTQYF. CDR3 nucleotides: TGTGCCAGCAGCTTGAGAAGCGGGGGGCTCACAGATACGCAGTATTTT.

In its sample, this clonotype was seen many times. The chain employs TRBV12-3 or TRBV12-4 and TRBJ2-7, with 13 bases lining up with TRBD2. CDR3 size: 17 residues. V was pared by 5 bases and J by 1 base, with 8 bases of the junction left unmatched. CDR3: CASSDGTSGTCSYEQYF. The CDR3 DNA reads TGTGCCAGCAGTGATGGGACTAGCGGGACATGTTCCTACGAGCAGTACTTC.

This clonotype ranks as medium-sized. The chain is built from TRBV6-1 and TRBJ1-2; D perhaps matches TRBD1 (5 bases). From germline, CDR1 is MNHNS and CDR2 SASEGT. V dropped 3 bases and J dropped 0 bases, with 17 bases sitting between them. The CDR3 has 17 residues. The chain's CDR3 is CASSEVRGSTANYGYTF. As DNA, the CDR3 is TGTGCCAGCAGTGAGGTGCGGGGGTCCACTGCTAACTATGGCTACACCTTC.

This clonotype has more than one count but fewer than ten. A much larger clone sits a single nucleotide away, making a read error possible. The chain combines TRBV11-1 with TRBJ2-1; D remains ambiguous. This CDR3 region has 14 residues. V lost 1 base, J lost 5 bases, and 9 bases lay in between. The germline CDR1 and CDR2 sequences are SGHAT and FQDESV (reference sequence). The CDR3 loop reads CASSLEGRDNEQFF. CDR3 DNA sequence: TGTGCCAGCAGCTTAGAAGGCCGAGACAATGAGCAGTTCTTC.

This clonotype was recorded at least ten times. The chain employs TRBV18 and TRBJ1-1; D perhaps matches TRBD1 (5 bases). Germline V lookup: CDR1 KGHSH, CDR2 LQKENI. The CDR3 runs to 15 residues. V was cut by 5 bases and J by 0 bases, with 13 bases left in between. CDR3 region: CASSTGTEMNTEAFF. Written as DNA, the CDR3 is TGTGCCAGCTCAACTGGGACGGAAATGAACACTGAAGCTTTCTTT. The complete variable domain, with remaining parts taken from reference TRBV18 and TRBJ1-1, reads NAGVMQNPRHLVRRRGQEARLRCSPMKGHSHVYWYRQLPEEGLKFMVYLQKENIIDESGMPKERFSAEFPKEGPSILRIQQVVRGDSAAYFCASSTGTEMNTEAFFGQGTRLTVV.

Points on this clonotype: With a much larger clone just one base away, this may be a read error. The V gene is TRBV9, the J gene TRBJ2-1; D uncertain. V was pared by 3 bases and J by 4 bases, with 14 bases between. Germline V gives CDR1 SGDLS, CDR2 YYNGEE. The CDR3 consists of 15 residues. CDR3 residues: CASSEEELEYNEQFF. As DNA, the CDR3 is TGTGCCAGCAGCGAAGAGGAACTGGAGTACAATGAGCAGTTCTTC.

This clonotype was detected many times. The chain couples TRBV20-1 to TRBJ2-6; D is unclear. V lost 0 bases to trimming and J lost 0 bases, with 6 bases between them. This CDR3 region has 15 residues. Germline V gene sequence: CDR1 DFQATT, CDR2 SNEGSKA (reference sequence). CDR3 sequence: CSARDPRSGANVLTF. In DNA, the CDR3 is TGCAGTGCTAGAGATCCCCGCTCTGGGGCCAACGTCCTGACTTTC.